The 21 T cell receptor beta chains below all came from one sample that was sequenced in a study of cytomegalovirus exposure and HLA in healthy donors. Researchers ran the PCR with 60 Vbeta and 13 Jbeta primers. Generated by immunoSEQ multiplex PCR, the TCRdb table keeps only in-frame clones and is missing some. The sample gives nearly 95,000 clones, roughly three quarters of which show up once; approximately 3.6% is in the top ten. The material sequenced was PBMCs. These receptors all come from a woman in her forties in good health and CMV-seronegative.

V usage is TRBV7-9 and J usage is TRBJ2-3; 8 nucleotides agree with TRBD1. CDR1 and CDR2 from the germline V gene are SEHNR and FQNEAQ (reference sequence). The J segment lost 0 bases and the V segment lost 5 bases, leaving 1 base of the junction unmatched. This CDR3 comprises 14 residues. The CDR3 protein is CASSRTGSTDTQYF. The CDR3 DNA sequence: TGTGCCAGCAGCAGGACAGGGAGCACAGATACGCAGTATTTT. Combining the CDR3 with reference TRBV7-9 and TRBJ2-3 gives the whole variable domain DTGVSQNPRHKITKRGQNVTFRCDPISEHNRLYWYRQTLGQGPEFLTYFQNEAQLEKSRLLSDRFSAERPKGSFSTLEIQRTEQGDSAMYLCASSRTGSTDTQYFGPGTRLTVL.

The chain recombines TRBV4-3 with TRBJ2-1; tentative D call: TRBD2 (6 bases). Germline CDR1 LGHNA, CDR2 YSLEER. The CDR3 contains 12 residues. Deletions cut 4 bases from V and 11 bases from J, with 12 bases between. CDR3 DNA: TGCGCCAGCAGCCCTCCGCGGGGACAGCAGTTCTTC. This translates into CASSPPRGQQFF.

The chain recombines TRBV30 with TRBJ2-5; the match to TRBD2 covers 10 bases. In germline, CDR1 is GTSNPN, CDR2 SVGIG (reference sequence). The ends lost 3 bases at V and 3 bases at J; junction bases unmatched: 7. The CDR3 is 15 residues long. In DNA form, the CDR3 reads TGTGCCTGGAGGGCCGGACTAGCGGCAAAAGAGACCCAGTACTTC. This codes for CAWRAGLAAKETQYF.

V and J are TRBV7-3 and TRBJ2-5; D gene unclear. CDR3 length: 13 residues. The germline CDR1 and CDR2 sequences are SGHTA and FQGTGA. V was pared by 8 bases and J by 4 bases, with 14 bases between. In DNA, the CDR3 is TGTGCCAGCGGAATCATCAGAGGAGAGACCCAGTACTTC. This encodes CASGIIRGETQYF. The full variable domain, in which reference TRBV7-3 and TRBJ2-5 provide the parts outside the CDR3, is GAGVSQTPSNKVTEKGKYVELRCDPISGHTALYWYRQSLGQGPEFLIYFQGTGAADDSGLPNDRFFAVRPEGSVSTLKIQRTERGDSAVYLCASGIIRGETQYFGPGTRLLVL.

This sequence joins TRBV9 and TRBJ2-5, with a possible D match to TRBD1 (6 bases). The J call may be mistaken, given a closer DNA end match to TRBJ2-7. Germline-derived CDR1 and CDR2 are SGDLS and YYNGEE. CDR3 size: 15 residues. The CDR3: CASSPRQVGSYEQYF. DNA of the CDR3: TGTGCCAGCAGCCCTCGACAGGTAGGCTCCTACGAGCAGTACTTC.

This sequence joins TRBV7-9 and TRBJ1-2; TRBD1 matches at 10 bases. V dropped 5 bases and J dropped 4; count of bases not matched to a gene: 7. This CDR3 is built from 15 residues. Germline lookup yields CDR1 SEHNR and CDR2 FQNEAQ (reference sequence). This chain's CDR3 is CASSPFRTGGYGYTF. As DNA, the CDR3 is TGTGCCAGCAGCCCCTTCCGGACAGGGGGCTATGGCTACACCTTC.

The chain employs TRBV7-6 and TRBJ2-7; tentatively, D is TRBD1 (5 bases). The CDR3 covers 14 residues. The germline V gene has CDR1 SGHVS and CDR2 FNYEAQ. V lost 1 base and J 3 bases, leaving 10 bases between the germline ends. The CDR3 region has the DNA TGTGCCAGCAGCTTAGGTTGGGGCAACTACGAGCAGTACTTC. This gives the protein CASSLGWGNYEQYF.

This clone was counted at least ten times. This chain joins TRBV6-5 and TRBJ2-7; 9 bases are a match to TRBD1. The CDR3 runs 13 residues. In germline, CDR1 is MNHEY, CDR2 SVGAGI. With 6 bases clipped from V and 3 bases from J, the junction kept 3 bases outside the gene matches. CDR3 bases: TGTGCCAGCAGACGGGGACAGGGCTACGAGCAGTACTTC. Its translation is CASRRGQGYEQYF.

This chain uses TRBV15 with TRBJ1-5; 9 nucleotides agree with TRBD1. Germline V gives CDR1 LNHNV, CDR2 YYDKDF (reference sequence). V lost 5 bases to trimming and J lost 3 bases; unmatched junction nucleotides: 8. There are 16 residues in the CDR3. The CDR3 spells CATSVGTGGPNQPQHF. DNA of the CDR3: TGTGCCACCAGCGTCGGAACAGGGGGCCCCAATCAGCCCCAGCATTTT.

This clone showed up just a few times. The chain recombines TRBV6-6 with TRBJ2-7; D may be TRBD1 (6 bases). The CDR3 has 16 residues. Germline V gene sequence: CDR1 MNHNY, CDR2 SVGAGI (reference sequence). Trimming removed 6 bases at V and 2 bases at J, with 20 bases between. In DNA form, the CDR3 reads TGTGCCAGCAGCCACCATGGGACACGAAGGACCTACGAGCAGTACTTC. Its translation: CASSHHGTRRTYEQYF.

The chain carries TRBV4-2 and TRBJ2-1; 12 nucleotides agree with TRBD2. V dropped 4 bases and J dropped 7; count of bases not matched to a gene: 8. The CDR3 spans 16 residues. Germline V gene data show CDR1 as LGHNA and CDR2 as YNFKEQ. The DNA for the CDR3 is TGTGCCAGCAGCCCCACTAGCGGGGGGCTAGGGAATGAGCAGTTCTTC. This sequence encodes CASSPTSGGLGNEQFF.

V gene TRBV4-2 combines with J gene TRBJ1-1; possible D gene TRBD1, 5 bases. CDR1 is LGHNA, CDR2 YNFKEQ, per germline. Trimming took off 1 base at V and 5 bases at J, with 14 bases between the two ends. The CDR3 is 15 residues long. In DNA form, the CDR3 reads TGTGCCAGCAGCCAAGGGGGACGGGGAGGGACTGAAGCTTTCTTT. Residues: CASSQGGRGGTEAFF.

This clone was observed at least ten times. The chain combines TRBV5-1 with TRBJ2-7; tentative D call: TRBD2 (6 bases). Trimming left V 5 bases short and J 3 bases short, with 12 bases between. CDR1 and CDR2 (germline): SGHRS, YFSETQ. The CDR3 loop spans 13 amino acids. The chain's CDR3 is CASREAEGYEQYF. The CDR3 coding sequence is TGCGCCAGCAGGGAGGCGGAGGGCTACGAGCAGTACTTC.

This chain connects TRBV5-4 to TRBJ2-2; D not resolved. CDR3 size: 13 residues. V gave up 0 bases and J gave up 7 bases, with 7 bases separating them. The V gene's germline CDR1 is SGHNT and CDR2 YYREEE (reference sequence). The CDR3 here is CASSLAGGGELFF. CDR3 coding DNA: TGTGCCAGCAGCTTGGCCGGTGGCGGGGAGCTGTTTTTT.

V usage is TRBV18 and J usage is TRBJ1-1; TRBD1 matches 10 bases. V dropped 5 bases and J dropped 4; count of bases not matched to a gene: 7. In germline, CDR1 is KGHSH, CDR2 LQKENI. The CDR3 contains 15 residues. The CDR3 region is CASSTQTGGGTEAFF. The CDR3 DNA sequence: TGTGCCAGCTCAACCCAGACAGGGGGCGGCACTGAAGCTTTCTTT. Full variable domain (rest looked up from reference TRBV18 and TRBJ1-1): NAGVMQNPRHLVRRRGQEARLRCSPMKGHSHVYWYRQLPEEGLKFMVYLQKENIIDESGMPKERFSAEFPKEGPSILRIQQVVRGDSAAYFCASSTQTGGGTEAFFGQGTRLTVV.

The rearrangement joins TRBV2 to TRBJ1-6; D perhaps matches TRBD1 (6 bases). The CDR3 has 14 amino acids. V lost 6 bases and J 6 bases, leaving 12 bases between the germline ends. CDR1 SNHLY and CDR2 FYNNEI come from the germline V gene. The CDR3 reads CASRLTGINSPLHF. The CDR3 bases are TGTGCCAGCAGATTAACAGGGATTAATTCACCCCTCCACTTT. The entire variable domain, with the rest obtained from reference TRBV2 and TRBJ1-6, is as follows: EPEVTQTPSHQVTQMGQEVILRCVPISNHLYFYWYRQILGQKVEFLVSFYNNEISEKSEIFDDQFSVERPDGSNFTLKIRSTKLEDSAMYFCASRLTGINSPLHFGNGTRLTVT.

CDR3 nucleotides: TGTGCCAGCAGCCCAGCGGTGGGACTAGGATACAATGAGCAGTTCTTC. This encodes CASSPAVGLGYNEQFF. The J gene is TRBJ2-1, the V gene TRBV7-2, with TRBD2 matching over 8 bases. J lost 4 bases, V lost 5 bases, and 10 bases had no gene match. CDR3 length: 16 residues. CDR1 is SGHTA and CDR2 is FQGNSA in the germline V gene.

V usage is TRBV4-3 and J usage is TRBJ2-5; 7 bases map to TRBD2. The germline V gene has CDR1 LGHNA and CDR2 YSLEER. V trimming: 1 base; J trimming: 7 bases; junction bases outside the gene matches: 9. The CDR3 covers 15 residues. For the CDR3, the DNA is TGCGCCAGCAGCCAAGGGTTCGGGACGGGGGGGACCCAGTACTTC. Residues: CASSQGFGTGGTQYF.

This chain connects TRBV5-1 to TRBJ2-5, with D possibly being TRBD2 (6 bases). CDR1 and CDR2 (germline): SGHRS, YFSETQ. The CDR3 loop spans 16 amino acids. V was shortened by 2 bases and J by 5 bases, with 19 bases between the two germline ends. CDR3 in DNA: TGCGCCAGCAGCTTCGCCGGGACTGTGTCCCCGGAGACCCAGTACTTC. This gives the protein CASSFAGTVSPETQYF. The full variable domain, in which reference TRBV5-1 and TRBJ2-5 provide the parts outside the CDR3, is KAGVTQTPRYLIKTRGQQVTLSCSPISGHRSVSWYQQTPGQGLQFLFEYFSETQRNKGNFPGRFSGRQFSNSRSEMNVSTLELGDSALYLCASSFAGTVSPETQYFGPGTRLLVL.

V usage is TRBV20-1 and J usage is TRBJ1-2, with 7 bases fitting TRBD1. Germline-derived CDR1 and CDR2 are DFQATT and SNEGSKA (reference sequence). The CDR3 spans 11 residues. CDR3 coding DNA: TGCAGCCCGGGACAGAACTATGGCTACACCTTC. It is translated as CSPGQNYGYTF.

The chain has TRBV10-3 and TRBJ1-2; the match to TRBD1 covers 7 bases. V shed 6 bases and J 0 bases; nucleotides not matched to a gene: 1. CDR1 ENHRY and CDR2 SYGVKD come from the germline V gene. The CDR3 is 13 amino acids. The CDR3 nucleotides are TGTGCCATCAGGGGACAGACTAACTATGGCTACACCTTC. It is translated as CAIRGQTNYGYTF.